Sequencing of this TCR beta chain was carried out in a study of T cells in Graves' hyperthyroidism and ophthalmopathy. Germline V gives CDR1 MDHEN, CDR2 SYDVKM. The CDR3 spans 14 residues. Trimming removed 2 bases at V and 3 bases at J, with 11 bases between. Using RNA transcripts as the source, TCR beta CDR3 regions were amplified. The primer set for the first-round RT-PCR of the TCR CDR3 was HTBI. TCRdb reanalysed the multiplex PCR reads using MiXCR and keeps one entry per CDR3 protein. Of roughly 570,000 distinct CDR3 sequences listed, around 14% are singletons. This clonotype appeared many times. The TCR sequence derives from a woman in her 30s with Graves' hyperthyroidism. Sequencing was carried out using blood. This chain connects TRBV28 to TRBJ2-7, with a possible D match to TRBD1 (6 bases). CDR3 region: CASSLTGHNYEQYF. Here the CDR3 DNA reads TGTGCCAGCAGTTTAACGGGACACAACTACGAGCAGTACTTC.